The subject of this entry is one TCR beta chain. Its antigen is unknown. No base qualities exist here, and no much larger clone lies one base off it. This sample was included in a study of cytomegalovirus exposure and HLA in healthy donors (dated by TCRdb to 2016 to 2017). Regarding the study in general: According to an earlier analysis of 587 of the donors, 200 million or so T cells yielded approximately 120 million unique TCR beta sequences and approximately 280 Gb of sequence data. Approximately 300 gigabases of sequencing data and around 80 million unique TCR sequences made up an early release that covered approximately 620 HLA-typed donors. Of the 300 to 500 genotyped donors, approximately 80% were placed in the genetic ancestry cluster associated with self-reported Caucasian donors. The study was designed to test whether signatures of past pathogen exposure could be identified by cataloging public T cell receptors. Using immunosequencing, the study profiled T cell repertoires from fewer than 850 subjects and related those repertoires to cytomegalovirus serostatus. In addition to the first cohort of around 670 subjects, a separate validation cohort of 120 different subjects was used. To predict cytomegalovirus infection status, the study combined high-throughput TCR immunosequencing, statistical association of individual TCRs with disease status, and machine learning. A later analysis re-analyzed previously published TCR beta repertoires from several hundred donors and added high-resolution HLA genotyping to study TCR occurrence patterns. Rather than using new phenotypic data, the later analysis identified candidate immune exposures from TCR beta sequences and from how often those sequences occurred across donors. In an earlier analysis of roughly 540 of the donors, high-throughput TCR beta sequencing was used to judge whether each TCR beta V gene segment behaved as functional or pseudogenic. Alongside the repertoire data, information on donor age, sex, ethnicity and CMV serostatus was compiled. A later genetic analysis took genome-wide SNP genotypes for about three fifths of the 666 donors and used that subset as a discovery cohort. All discovery cohort repertoires had been generated using a single sequencing platform. Class I and class II HLA loci were covered by the typing at four-digit resolution. The number of donors typed differed by locus, with about 629-640 for A, B, C, DRB1 and DQB1, more than 500 for DQA1, under 610 for DPA1, and some 440 for DPB1. Four to six DR-DQ haplotypes were handled as single units for association and clustering, since linkage in the cohort was strong. Across some 400 genotyped donors of the cohort, an average of about 200,000 unique TCR beta nucleotide sequences per donor were sequenced, and 15% to 20% of those sequences were non-productive. Overall study results and their limits: In vitro tests confirmed that three of the cytomegalovirus-associated TCR beta chains recognize cytomegalovirus antigens. In the study, around 150 TCR beta chains were listed as associated with cytomegalovirus. Correlated functional status among segregating V segments might reflect linkage disequilibrium, but an unknown experimental factor could not be ruled out. It was suggested by the authors that the approach could potentially be generalized to other disease states and immunological phenotypes. The earlier analysis of some 540 of the donors excluded about 16 rarely observed V segments, including chromosome 9 orphons, because counts were too low. While some public TCRs were present in many individuals, most TCR sequences turned up only very rarely across donors. Roughly uniform sequencing depth across donors was assumed in presence/absence analyses, although this assumption may not hold. In a later analysis, several top co-occurrence clusters were reported to appear linked to parvovirus B19, influenza, CMV and Epstein-Barr virus. Because the 87-base-pair reads could not distinguish some IMGT-functional V segments, including TRBV6-2 and TRBV6-3, those segments were excluded. Immune exposure information for the cohort was limited to CMV serostatus. Because HLA typing was missing for some donors at each locus, association tests included only the typed subset. Broadly in line with IMGT annotations, most TCR beta V segments showed up in productive rearrangements about 87% or about 30% of the time in an earlier analysis of under 700 of the donors. According to a later genetic analysis, donors in an Asian-associated ancestry cluster had fewer N-insertions in productive TCRs than the approximately 630-donor mean. In a later analysis, the rate of TCR association differed among HLA loci, with DRB1 alleles having the most associated TCRs and HLA-C alleles having the fewest. A group of highly shared sequence variants was considered likely to be a technical artifact of the sequencing pipeline. A further reported finding was that TCR beta sequences accurately predicted the HLA-A and HLA-B alleles for most subjects in the first cohort. Specific HLA alleles were associated with 15,000 to 20,000 TCR beta sequences at a false discovery rate of 0.05 in a later analysis. V-gene and J-gene trimming of TCR beta chains was associated with a missense DCLRE1C variant in a later genetic analysis, and the association was replicated in an independent cohort. The cohort was sequenced for TCR beta chains only, and without alpha or paired-chain data the features that could be detected were limited. According to a later analysis, most CMV-associated TCR beta chains appeared to be HLA-restricted, and the HLA associations seemed to be driven largely by CMV exposure. In both the original and validation cohorts, the classifier was reported to diagnose cytomegalovirus status with high specificity and sensitivity. Compared with equally common non-associated chains, HLA-associated TCR beta chains in a later analysis were more clonally expanded and had lower generation probabilities. Strong co-occurrence of HLA alleles, especially DR and DQ, made assigning TCR associations to individual alleles difficult.

CDR1 SGHRS and CDR2 YFSETQ were looked up in the germline V gene. The CDR3 sequence holds 13 residues, the cysteine and phenylalanine included. CDR3 DNA only is kept here, 39 bases in frame from base 1. The junction shows trimming of 4 bases on V and 2 bases on J, plus 9 bases between the germline ends. Library generation was performed with the immunoSEQ multiplex PCR assay. The multiplex PCR relied on a mix of 60 forward primers for TCR Vbeta segments and 13 reverse primers for TCR Jbeta segments. Amplification of the CDR3 region of rearranged TCR beta genes was performed with a multiplex PCR assay on genomic DNA. The Illumina HiSeq System was used to sequence the amplified TCR beta libraries as 87-base-pair reads. The study's processing was this. A later analysis counted about 80 million unique TCR beta chains across the 666 repertoires, and some 11 million of these chains were shared by at least two donors. Raw reads were error-corrected and collapsed into unique sequences by a nearest-neighbor algorithm in which closely related sequences were merged to remove PCR and sequencing errors. To assign V, D and J gene segments, CDR3 sequences were aligned to IMGT reference sequences. For a sequence to be retained, a match of at least six nucleotides was required to both a V gene segment and a J gene segment. Rearrangements were classified as productive when the CDR3 lacked stop codons and remained in frame with V and J, and all other rearrangements were classified as non-productive. Following IMGT convention, CDR3 was defined as the stretch from the second conserved V-encoded cysteine up to the conserved J-encoded phenylalanine. The earlier analysis of 550 to 650 of the donors excluded any sequence lacking an unambiguous match to a single V gene segment. In an earlier analysis of roughly 600 of the donors, a V segment was called functional when productive rearrangements were above 56.7%, and segregating when the standard deviation between donors exceeded 5%. To diagnose cytomegalovirus status from the catalog of TCR beta chain sequences, a statistical classification framework was built. In a later analysis, V and J genes were assigned by comparing TCR nucleotide sequences against IMGT/GENE-DB human TR gene sequences. A later analysis assigned CDR3 sequences and most-parsimonious VDJ recombination scenarios with the TCRdist pipeline. In a later analysis, each TCR beta chain was defined by its CDR3 amino acid sequence together with its V-gene family, and reads without a unique V-gene family were excluded. A later analysis removed several hundred highly shared, low-generation-probability nucleotide sequences to deal with suspected cross-contamination and a sequencing artifact. A later analysis calculated a clonal expansion index for each public chain from normalized within-repertoire ranks of inferred template counts. In a later analysis, generation probabilities were computed with a VDJ recombination model fitted to out-of-frame rearrangements, and the resulting probabilities were checked against IGoR. A later analysis scored TCR-TCR, TCR-HLA and TCR-CMV co-occurrence with hypergeometric tests, applying a repertoire-size bias correction to TCR pairs. In a later analysis, false discovery rates were estimated by permuting HLA or CMV assignments 20 times. In a later analysis, co-occurring TCRs were grouped using DBSCAN, with TCRdist sequence similarity added in when clustering inside HLA-allele-positive subsets. Co-occurrence clustering excluded repertoires with fewer than 30,000 or more than 120,000 public chains, plus five with anomalous nucleotide sharing. In its TCRdb copy, this immuneACCESS table keeps in-frame sequences only and misses some clones. Where compared with another copy, unresolved V genes explain less than half of these, and the others have no known cause. V and J calls and clone size are as listed in that table; D and trimming were resolved from the DNA. The sample data list approximately 190,000 clones, and roughly 80% of these were observed just once. The ten largest make up 3.5% to 4% of the sample.

The cohort was made up of roughly 670 healthy bone marrow donors. At the time of sampling, all cohort members were nominally healthy, though unrecorded immune exposures were likely present. The donor tested CMV seronegative and was one of the 352 seronegative cohort members. Every donor gave a peripheral blood sample, and the peripheral blood mononuclear cells from that sample were used for TCR beta sequencing. The Qiagen DNeasy Blood Extraction Kit was used to extract genomic DNA from the blood cell samples. The sample comprised PBMCs. The V gene is TRBV5-1 and the J gene is TRBJ2-5; no D gene is confidently identified. This TCR derives from a man between 50 and 59 years old in good health and CMV-seronegative. The CDR3 corresponds to CASSTYRQETQYF. Here is the DNA: TGCGCCAGCAGCACCTACCGACAAGAGACCCAGTACTTC.